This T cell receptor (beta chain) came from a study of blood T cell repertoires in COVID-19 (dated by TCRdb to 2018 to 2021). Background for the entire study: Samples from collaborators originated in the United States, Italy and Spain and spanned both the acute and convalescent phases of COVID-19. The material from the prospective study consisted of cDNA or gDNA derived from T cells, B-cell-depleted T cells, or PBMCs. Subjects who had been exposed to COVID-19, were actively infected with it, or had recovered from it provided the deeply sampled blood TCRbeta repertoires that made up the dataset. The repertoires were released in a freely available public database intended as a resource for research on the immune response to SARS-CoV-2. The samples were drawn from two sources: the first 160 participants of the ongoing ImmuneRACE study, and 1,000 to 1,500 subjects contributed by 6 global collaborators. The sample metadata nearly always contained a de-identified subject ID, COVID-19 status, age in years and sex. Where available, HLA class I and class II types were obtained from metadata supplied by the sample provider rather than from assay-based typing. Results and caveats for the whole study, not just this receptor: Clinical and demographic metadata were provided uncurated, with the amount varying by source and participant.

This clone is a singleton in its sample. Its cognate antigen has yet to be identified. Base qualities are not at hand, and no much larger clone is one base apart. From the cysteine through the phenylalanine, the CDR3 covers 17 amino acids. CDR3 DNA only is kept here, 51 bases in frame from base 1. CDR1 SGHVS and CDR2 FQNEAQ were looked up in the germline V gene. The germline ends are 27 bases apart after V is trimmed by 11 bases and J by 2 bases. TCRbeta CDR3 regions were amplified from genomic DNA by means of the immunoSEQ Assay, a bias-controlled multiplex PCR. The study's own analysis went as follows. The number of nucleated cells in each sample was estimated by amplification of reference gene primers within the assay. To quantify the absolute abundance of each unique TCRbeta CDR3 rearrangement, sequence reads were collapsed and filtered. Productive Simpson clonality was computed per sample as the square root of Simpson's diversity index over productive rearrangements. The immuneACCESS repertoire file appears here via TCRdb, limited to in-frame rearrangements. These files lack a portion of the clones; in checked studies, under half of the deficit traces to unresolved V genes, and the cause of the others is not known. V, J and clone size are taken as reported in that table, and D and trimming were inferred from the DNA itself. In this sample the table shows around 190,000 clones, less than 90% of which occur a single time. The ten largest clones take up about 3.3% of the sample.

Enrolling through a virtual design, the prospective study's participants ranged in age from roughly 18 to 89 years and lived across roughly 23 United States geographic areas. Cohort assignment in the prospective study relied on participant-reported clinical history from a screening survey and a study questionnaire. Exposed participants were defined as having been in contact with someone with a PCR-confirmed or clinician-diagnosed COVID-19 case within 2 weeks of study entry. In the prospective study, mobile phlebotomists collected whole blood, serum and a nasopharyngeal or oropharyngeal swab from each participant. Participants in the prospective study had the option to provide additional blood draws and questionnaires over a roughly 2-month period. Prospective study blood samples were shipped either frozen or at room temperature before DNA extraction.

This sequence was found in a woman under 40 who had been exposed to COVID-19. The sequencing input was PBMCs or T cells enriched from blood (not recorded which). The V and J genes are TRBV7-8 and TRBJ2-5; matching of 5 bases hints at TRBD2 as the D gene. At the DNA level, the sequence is TGTGCCTCCGGGGATACATGGACTCGAAGTGATCAAGAGACCCAGTACTTC. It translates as CASGDTWTRSDQETQYF.